These 25 T cell receptor beta chains were sequenced from one sample in a study of shared clonotypes between healthy human individuals. Clones were read by immunoSEQ multiplex PCR, and TCRdb kept only the in-frame ones, dropping some. The sample lists under 850,000 clones, 72% seen once, with more than 1.5% in the top ten. Sequencing input: memory CD4+ T cells sorted from blood. Subset here: CD45RA-negative fraction. These receptors originate from a woman aged 30 to 39 in good health.

CDR3 sequence: CASSPPLGGIQETQYF. The CDR3 DNA is TGTGCCAGCAGTCCCCCCCTAGGAGGGATTCAAGAGACCCAGTACTTC. This chain links TRBV28 with TRBJ2-5; tentative D call: TRBD2 (6 bases). Trimming left V 5 bases short and J 2 bases short, with 18 bases between. Germline-derived CDR1 and CDR2 are MDHEN and SYDVKM. The CDR3 covers 16 residues.

This clone was found a few times. Other nucleotide sequences from this sample produce the same CDR3. The chain has TRBV18 and TRBJ1-1, with no clear D. V was clipped by 3 bases and J by 5 bases, with 7 bases between them. From germline, CDR1 is KGHSH and CDR2 LQKENI. This CDR3 is built from 12 residues. This CDR3 reads CASSPGRTEAFF. The CDR3 DNA is TGTGCCAGCTCACCTGGGAGGACTGAAGCTTTCTTT.

Only a few counts were recorded for this clone. The chain carries TRBV11-2 and TRBJ2-5, with TRBD2 matching over 11 bases. Germline V gene data show CDR1 as SGHAT and CDR2 as FQNNGV. J gave up 3 bases and V 1 base, and 7 bases lay outside the gene matches. This CDR3 region has 17 residues. The CDR3 loop reads CASSLGLAGGPKETQYF. CDR3 nucleotides: TGTGCCAGCAGCTTAGGCCTAGCGGGAGGACCCAAAGAGACCCAGTACTTC.

As for this clone: The sample carries other DNA sequences with the same CDR3. CDR3 sequence: CASSFGQGPSTDTQYF. Here the CDR3 DNA reads TGCGCCAGCAGCTTCGGACAGGGGCCAAGCACAGATACGCAGTATTTT. The chain couples TRBV5-1 to TRBJ2-3, with 9 bases aligning to TRBD1. J gave up 0 bases and V 2 bases, and 4 bases lay outside the gene matches. The CDR3 consists of 16 residues. The V gene's germline CDR1 is SGHRS and CDR2 YFSETQ. Drawing the rest from reference TRBV5-1 and TRBJ2-3, the complete variable domain is KAGVTQTPRYLIKTRGQQVTLSCSPISGHRSVSWYQQTPGQGLQFLFEYFSETQRNKGNFPGRFSGRQFSNSRSEMNVSTLELGDSALYLCASSFGQGPSTDTQYFGPGTRLTVL.

The chain carries TRBV6-5 and TRBJ1-5; D unclear. The CDR3 is 11 residues long. The V end was cut by 9 bases, the J end by 6 bases, with 9 bases between. CDR1 and CDR2 (germline): MNHEY, SVGAGI. The DNA of the CDR3 is TGTGCCAGGAGGGAAAGTCAGCCCCAGCATTTT. Encoded protein: CARRESQPQHF.

This chain joins TRBV6-1 and TRBJ2-1; 15 positions agree with TRBD2. The CDR3 consists of 18 residues. Germline V gene data show CDR1 as MNHNS and CDR2 as SASEGT. The junction had 14 bases not matched to a gene; V was cut back by 5 bases and J by 9 bases. The CDR3 region is CASSQGGGLAGGPGEQFF. CDR3 nucleotide sequence: TGTGCCAGCAGTCAAGGGGGCGGACTAGCGGGAGGGCCTGGTGAGCAGTTCTTC.

The V call is TRBV18, the J call TRBJ2-5, with 11 nucleotides matching TRBD1. CDR3 size: 16 residues. V lost 1 base to trimming and J lost 1 base; unmatched junction nucleotides: 2. Germline CDR1 and CDR2: KGHSH and LQKENI. The CDR3 loop reads CASSPRGTGGQETQYF. CDR3 nucleotide sequence: TGTGCCAGCTCACCACGCGGGACAGGGGGCCAAGAGACCCAGTACTTC.

This clone occurred a few times. The chain recombines TRBV5-1 with TRBJ2-7, with 11 bases that match TRBD2. The CDR3 has 16 amino acids. Trimming removed 4 bases from V and 1 base from J; junction bases left unmatched: 7. Looked up from germline, CDR1 is SGHRS and CDR2 is YFSETQ. CDR3 sequence (DNA): TGCGCCAGCAGCCGAAGAACTAGCGGGAGTTCCTACGAGCAGTACTTC. Residues: CASSRRTSGSSYEQYF.

The chain joins TRBV7-9 to TRBJ2-5; D is uncertain. The V end was cut by 7 bases, the J end by 7 bases, with 16 bases between. The CDR3 loop spans 13 amino acids. Per germline, CDR1 SEHNR and CDR2 FQNEAQ (reference sequence). The CDR3 nucleotides read TGTGCCAGCACCAACTCTCCTCGTGGGACCCAGTACTTC. It is translated as CASTNSPRGTQYF.

The chain joins TRBV5-1 to TRBJ1-1; D is perhaps TRBD1 (5 bases). The CDR3 loop spans 15 amino acids. In germline, CDR1 is SGHRS, CDR2 YFSETQ. V lost 4 bases to trimming and J lost 5 bases, with 18 bases between them. The CDR3 DNA follows: TGCGCCAGCAGCGGGAGGGGTAGACCCAGGACTGAAGCTTTCTTT. Its protein product is CASSGRGRPRTEAFF.

This clone has just one count. The chain combines TRBV28 with TRBJ2-5; perhaps TRBD1 as D (5 bases). Germline lookup yields CDR1 MDHEN and CDR2 SYDVKM. Trimming stripped 9 bases from V and 4 bases from J, with 18 bases between. This CDR3 region has 14 residues. CDR3 sequence: CASGAPKNRETQYF. CDR3 coding DNA: TGTGCCAGTGGGGCCCCTAAAAATCGAGAGACCCAGTACTTC. The complete variable domain, with remaining parts taken from reference TRBV28 and TRBJ2-5, reads DVKVTQSSRYLVKRTGEKVFLECVQDMDHENMFWYRQDPGLGLRLIYFSYDVKMKEKGDIPEGYSVSREKKERFSLILESASTNQTSMYLCASGAPKNRETQYFGPGTRLLVL.

The rearrangement links TRBV19 to TRBJ2-7, with a tentative D call TRBD1 (6 bases). The ends were cut back, 5 bases at V and 5 bases at J, with 13 bases in the middle. This CDR3 is 13 amino acids long. Germline V CDR1 and CDR2: LNHDA, SQIVND (reference sequence). The DNA for the CDR3 is TGTGCCAGTAGTTTACGACAGGCGGACGAGCAGTACTTC. Encoded protein: CASSLRQADEQYF.

The chain links TRBV28 to TRBJ1-5; D unresolved. Per germline, CDR1 MDHEN and CDR2 SYDVKM. V was shortened by 9 bases and J by 1 base, with 10 bases between the two germline ends. This CDR3 region has 13 residues. Here the CDR3 DNA reads TGTGCCAGTCGGGTGGGAAGCAATCAGCCCCAGCATTTT. Amino acid sequence: CASRVGSNQPQHF.

CDR3 DNA sequence: TGTGCCAGCAGCCCACCGGACCGGAGTTATGGCTACACCTTC. This sequence encodes CASSPPDRSYGYTF. V and J are TRBV28 and TRBJ1-2, with D hard to call. Germline V gene sequence: CDR1 MDHEN, CDR2 SYDVKM. The CDR3 spans 14 residues. V was clipped by 6 bases and J by 5 bases, with 16 bases between them.

This clone was picked up one time. CDR3 DNA sequence: TGTGCCATCAGTAACAATGACAGGGCGGTAGAGCTCGAGCAGTACTTC. It codes for CAISNNDRAVELEQYF. This sequence joins TRBV10-3 and TRBJ2-7; TRBD1 matches at 7 bases. CDR1 is ENHRY, CDR2 SYGVKD, per germline. The CDR3 consists of 16 residues. Trimming at V came to 5 bases and at J to 6 bases, leaving 16 bases not matched to a gene.

The gene calls are TRBV27 and TRBJ2-7; no definite D call. V shed 7 bases and J shed 0 bases, with 16 bases lying between them. CDR3 length equals 15 residues. CDR1 is MNHEY, CDR2 SMNVEV, per germline (reference sequence). In DNA, the CDR3 is TGTGCCAGCATTCCTAGTTGGTGGGGCTCCTACGAGCAGTACTTC. Translated, it gives CASIPSWWGSYEQYF.

This clone occurred once. CDR3 in DNA: TGCGCCAGCAGGGTAAACGGACTAGCGGGAGACACCGGGGAGCTGTTTTTT. Translation: CASRVNGLAGDTGELFF. This chain joins TRBV5-1 and TRBJ2-2; 13 nucleotides line up with TRBD2. After removal of 5 bases from V and 3 bases from J, the junction contained 7 bases not matched to a gene. The CDR3 spans 17 residues. Looked up from germline, CDR1 is SGHRS and CDR2 is YFSETQ.

This sequence joins TRBV7-9 and TRBJ2-7; unclear D gene. Trimming removed 1 base from V and 1 base from J, with 11 bases in between. The CDR3 covers 15 residues. In germline, CDR1 is SEHNR, CDR2 FQNEAQ (reference sequence). CDR3 amino acids: CASSLGAVSSYEQYF. CDR3 in DNA: TGTGCCAGCAGCTTAGGGGCGGTGTCTTCCTACGAGCAGTACTTC.

This clone was counted a few times. This chain connects TRBV5-1 to TRBJ1-1; tentative D call: TRBD1 (5 bases). V was clipped by 0 bases and J by 10 bases, with 13 bases between them. The V gene's germline CDR1 is SGHRS and CDR2 YFSETQ. The CDR3 is 13 residues long. CDR3 sequence: CASSLDRPQGAFF. CDR3 in DNA: TGCGCCAGCAGCTTGGACAGGCCCCAAGGAGCTTTCTTT. Drawing the rest from reference TRBV5-1 and TRBJ1-1, the complete variable domain is KAGVTQTPRYLIKTRGQQVTLSCSPISGHRSVSWYQQTPGQGLQFLFEYFSETQRNKGNFPGRFSGRQFSNSRSEMNVSTLELGDSALYLCASSLDRPQGAFFGQGTRLTVV.

The gene calls are TRBV5-1 and TRBJ2-6; possible D gene TRBD1, 5 bases. This CDR3 region has 14 residues. The germline gives CDR1 SGHRS, CDR2 YFSETQ. V lost 5 bases and J 4 bases, leaving 10 bases between the germline ends. The CDR3 nucleotides read TGCGCCAGCAGTCCAGGGCAAGGGGCCAACGTCCTGACTTTC. This gives the protein CASSPGQGANVLTF. Full variable domain (remainder filled in from reference TRBV5-1 and TRBJ2-6): KAGVTQTPRYLIKTRGQQVTLSCSPISGHRSVSWYQQTPGQGLQFLFEYFSETQRNKGNFPGRFSGRQFSNSRSEMNVSTLELGDSALYLCASSPGQGANVLTFGAGSRLTVL.

The chain joins TRBV5-1 to TRBJ2-5, with 8 bases fitting TRBD1. V gave up 0 bases and J gave up 2 bases; unmatched junction bases: 3. The CDR3 contains 15 residues. The germline V gene encodes CDR1 SGHRS and CDR2 YFSETQ. As DNA, the CDR3 is TGCGCCAGCAGCTTGGGGGGACAGGTACAAGAGACCCAGTACTTC. Translating gives CASSLGGQVQETQYF. The variable domain in full, completed from reference TRBV5-1 and TRBJ2-5, reads KAGVTQTPRYLIKTRGQQVTLSCSPISGHRSVSWYQQTPGQGLQFLFEYFSETQRNKGNFPGRFSGRQFSNSRSEMNVSTLELGDSALYLCASSLGGQVQETQYFGPGTRLLVL.

The chain employs TRBV5-1 and TRBJ2-7; 7 bases fit TRBD1. This CDR3 spans 15 amino acids. The V gene's germline CDR1 is SGHRS and CDR2 YFSETQ. The trim removed 4 bases at V and 4 bases at J, leaving 11 bases unmatched. CDR3 sequence reads: CASSPRQGAGYEQYF. The DNA of the CDR3 is TGCGCCAGCAGCCCCCGACAGGGCGCTGGATACGAGCAGTACTTC.

The sample holds many counts of this clone. The rearrangement links TRBV2 to TRBJ2-3; unclear D gene. Trimming took 8 bases from V and 2 from J, leaving 17 bases between them. The CDR3 runs to 15 residues. Germline V gene lookup returns CDR1 SNHLY and CDR2 FYNNEI. This chain's CDR3 is CASLKDAAFTDTQYF. The CDR3, as DNA: TGTGCCAGCCTAAAGGACGCGGCCTTCACAGATACGCAGTATTTT.

This chain connects TRBV27 to TRBJ2-7; D gene ambiguous. Trimming took 4 bases from V and 3 from J, leaving 13 bases between them. Germline lookup yields CDR1 MNHEY and CDR2 SMNVEV (reference sequence). This CDR3 has 14 residues. CDR3 loop: CASSSIGENYEQYF. The CDR3 region has the DNA TGTGCCAGCAGTTCAATAGGCGAAAACTACGAGCAGTACTTC.

As DNA, the CDR3 is TGTGCCAGTAGTCCCGGGACTAGGCTATACAATGAGCAGTTCTTC. It codes for CASSPGTRLYNEQFF. The chain employs TRBV19 and TRBJ2-1; 8 bases line up with TRBD2. Per germline, CDR1 LNHDA and CDR2 SQIVND (reference sequence). This CDR3 spans 15 amino acids. The V and J ends lost 5 bases and 4 bases, in that order; junction bases with no gene match: 7.